A selection of T cell receptor beta chains follows, all from one sample in a study of neurological immune-mediated disorders. TCRdb fed the 5' RACE reads into MiXCR, producing one record per CDR3 protein. The sample lists about 60,000 distinct CDR3 sequences, about 3.7% occurring once. Sequenced sample: PBMCs. All receptors derive from a woman aged 55-69 years with multiple sclerosis. The CDR3 runs from the conserved cysteine through the conserved F or W. D genes are given only for firm matches. Expanded clones get a size class; other rows say once, few or many, or leave the size out.

V: TRBV20-1; D: TRBD1; size: many; J: TRBJ1-4; CDR3: CSARTGYYEKLFF; DNA: TGCAGTGCTCGGACAGGGTATTATGAAAAACTGTTTTTT
V: TRBV5-1; D: NA; size: many; J: TRBJ2-2; CDR3: CASSLRYTGELFF; DNA: TGCGCCAGCAGCTTGAGGTACACCGGGGAGCTGTTTTTT
V: TRBV11-1; D: TRBD1; size: many; J: TRBJ2-1; CDR3: CASSSNGFGLGTGGYNEQFF; DNA: TGTGCCAGCAGCTCTAACGGCTTTGGGTTGGGGACAGGGGGTTACAATGAGCAGTTCTTC
V: TRBV29-1; D: NA; size: many; J: TRBJ2-2; CDR3: CSAFSGTNTGELFF; DNA: TGCAGCGCCTTTAGCGGAACGAACACCGGGGAGCTGTTTTTT
V: TRBV29-1; D: TRBD1; size: many; J: TRBJ2-3; CDR3: CSAGTASTDTQYF; DNA: TGCAGCGCGGGGACAGCCAGCACAGATACGCAGTATTTT
V: TRBV20-1; D: NA; size: many; J: TRBJ1-3; CDR3: CSAREYGRNSGNTIYF; DNA: TGCAGTGCTAGAGAGTATGGACGGAACTCTGGAAACACCATATATTTT
V: TRBV27; D: TRBD2; size: many; J: TRBJ2-2; CDR3: CASSLLAGGDTGELFF; DNA: TGTGCCAGCAGTTTACTAGCGGGAGGGGACACCGGGGAGCTGTTTTTT
V: TRBV20-1; D: NA; size: many; J: TRBJ1-6; CDR3: CSARDSGPHSPLHF; DNA: TGCAGTGCTAGAGATTCAGGGCCCCACTCACCCCTCCACTTT
V: TRBV5-1; D: NA; size: many; J: TRBJ1-2; CDR3: CASSFADRDYGYTF; DNA: TGCGCCAGCAGCTTTGCTGATCGGGACTATGGCTACACCTTC
V: TRBV20-1; D: NA; size: NA; J: TRBJ2-3; CDR3: CSARDPRLTQYF; DNA: TGCAGTGCTAGAGATCCTAGGTTAACGCAGTATTTT
V: TRBV10-3; D: NA; size: many; J: TRBJ1-1; CDR3: CAISEPFATRGNTEAFF; DNA: TGTGCCATCAGTGAGCCCTTTGCGACGCGGGGGAACACTGAAGCTTTCTTT
V: TRBV5-5; D: NA; size: many; J: TRBJ1-6; CDR3: CASSGDGALGPNSPLHF; DNA: TGTGCCAGCAGCGGGGATGGGGCGCTCGGCCCTAATTCACCCCTCCACTTT
V: TRBV5-5; D: NA; size: NA; J: TRBJ2-3; CDR3: CASSLTPPPDTQYF; DNA: TGTGCCAGCAGCTTGACGCCACCTCCGGATACGCAGTATTTT
V: TRBV20-1; D: TRBD2; size: many; J: TRBJ2-1; CDR3: CSAISGGASYNEQFF; DNA: TGCAGTGCTATAAGCGGGGGGGCCTCCTACAATGAGCAGTTCTTC
V: TRBV18; D: NA; size: many; J: TRBJ2-7; CDR3: CASSPYRGSYEQYF; DNA: TGTGCCAGCTCACCATACCGCGGCTCCTACGAGCAGTACTTC
V: TRBV12-3/TRBV12-4; D: TRBD2; size: many; J: TRBJ2-1; CDR3: CASSFWRGGYNEQFF; DNA: TGTGCCAGCAGTTTCTGGCGGGGGGGATACAATGAGCAGTTCTTC
V: TRBV6-5; D: NA; size: many; J: TRBJ1-1; CDR3: CASSAHERMNTEAFF; DNA: TGTGCCAGCAGTGCCCACGAGAGGATGAACACTGAAGCTTTCTTT
V: TRBV12-3/TRBV12-4; D: NA; size: few; J: TRBJ1-2; CDR3: CASRRRGGHGFHGYTF; DNA: TGTGCCAGCAGGCGCCGTGGGGGACACGGGTTTCATGGCTACACCTTC
V: TRBV20-1; D: TRBD1; size: many; J: TRBJ1-2; CDR3: CSACWTGLSNCGYTF; DNA: TGCAGTGCATGCTGGACAGGGCTAAGTAATTGTGGCTACACCTTC
V: TRBV5-1; D: NA; size: many; J: TRBJ1-1; CDR3: CASSLAADNTEAFF; DNA: TGCGCCAGCAGCTTGGCTGCAGACAACACTGAAGCTTTCTTT
V: TRBV5-1; D: NA; size: many; J: TRBJ1-6; CDR3: CASSLVGRDSPLHF; DNA: TGCGCCAGCAGCTTGGTAGGGAGGGATTCACCCCTCCACTTT
V: TRBV20-1; D: TRBD1; size: many; J: TRBJ2-4; CDR3: CSAKGTGGAKNIQYF; DNA: TGCAGTGCCAAAGGGACAGGGGGTGCCAAAAACATTCAGTACTTC
V: TRBV12-3/TRBV12-4; D: NA; size: many; J: TRBJ2-2; CDR3: CASRRDINTGELFF; DNA: TGTGCCAGCAGAAGAGATATAAACACCGGGGAGCTGTTTTTT
V: TRBV7-2; D: NA; size: many; J: TRBJ1-1; CDR3: CASSLAGTNTEAFF; DNA: TGTGCCAGCAGCTTAGCAGGGACGAACACTGAAGCTTTCTTT
V: TRBV5-1; D: NA; size: many; J: TRBJ2-2; CDR3: CASSPQGNTGELFF; DNA: TGCGCCAGCAGTCCACAGGGGAACACCGGGGAGCTGTTTTTT
V: TRBV5-1; D: TRBD1; size: many; J: TRBJ2-1; CDR3: CASSLPGTGGYEQFF; DNA: TGCGCCAGCAGCTTACCCGGGACAGGGGGGTATGAGCAGTTCTTC
V: TRBV20-1; D: TRBD1; size: many; J: TRBJ2-1; CDR3: CSARDYRGRVNEQFF; DNA: TGCAGTGCTAGAGATTACAGGGGGCGCGTCAATGAGCAGTTCTTC
V: TRBV12-3/TRBV12-4; D: NA; size: many; J: TRBJ2-7; CDR3: CASSLSVGGDEQYF; DNA: TGTGCCAGCAGTTTATCGGTAGGGGGTGACGAGCAGTACTTC
V: TRBV5-1; D: NA; size: many; J: TRBJ2-5; CDR3: CASSLEGPPYQETQYF; DNA: TGCGCCAGCAGCTTGGAGGGACCCCCGTACCAAGAGACCCAGTACTTC
V: TRBV3-1; D: TRBD2; size: many; J: TRBJ2-1; CDR3: CASSPEPAAGVGNEQFF; DNA: TGTGCCAGCAGCCCAGAACCAGCGGCGGGAGTGGGGAATGAGCAGTTCTTC
V: TRBV6-2/TRBV6-3; D: NA; size: many; J: TRBJ2-2; CDR3: CASSYSRHRNTGELFF; DNA: TGTGCCAGCAGTTACTCCCGACACCGGAACACCGGGGAGCTGTTTTTT
V: TRBV20-1; D: TRBD2; size: many; J: TRBJ2-1; CDR3: CSAVGGSSYNEQFF; DNA: TGCAGTGCGGTTGGCGGGAGCTCCTACAATGAGCAGTTCTTC
V: TRBV5-1; D: TRBD1; size: many; J: TRBJ2-1; CDR3: CASRRTGSSYNEQFF; DNA: TGCGCCAGTCGGAGGACAGGGAGCTCCTACAATGAGCAGTTCTTC
V: TRBV7-2; D: TRBD2; size: many; J: TRBJ2-1; CDR3: CASSPRLAGDDEQFF; DNA: TGTGCCAGCAGCCCCCGACTAGCGGGAGACGACGAGCAGTTCTTC
V: TRBV5-5; D: TRBD2; size: many; J: TRBJ2-5; CDR3: CASSLELASGRETQYF; DNA: TGTGCCAGCAGCTTGGAACTAGCGTCGGGGCGCGAGACCCAGTACTTC
V: TRBV20-1; D: NA; size: NA; J: TRBJ1-2; CDR3: CSARDGMRQAFDYGYTF; DNA: TGCAGTGCTAGAGATGGCATGCGGCAAGCCTTTGACTATGGCTACACCTTC
V: TRBV27; D: NA; size: many; J: TRBJ1-2; CDR3: CASRTIYGYTF; DNA: TGTGCCAGCCGGACCATCTATGGCTACACCTTC
V: TRBV20-1; D: NA; size: many; J: TRBJ2-7; CDR3: CSAKGGGVPYEQYF; DNA: TGCAGTGCTAAAGGGGGGGGGGTCCCCTACGAGCAGTACTTC
V: TRBV5-8; D: NA; size: many; J: TRBJ2-3; CDR3: CASSFGTDTDTQYF; DNA: TGTGCCAGCAGCTTTGGGACCGACACAGATACGCAGTATTTT
V: TRBV20-1; D: NA; size: NA; J: TRBJ2-1; CDR3: CSAREGAVYEQFF; DNA: TGCAGTGCTAGAGAGGGGGCCGTATATGAGCAGTTCTTC
V: TRBV7-8; D: NA; size: many; J: TRBJ1-1; CDR3: CASSLEYGGFVDTEAFF; DNA: TGTGCCAGCAGCTTAGAATACGGAGGGTTCGTGGACACTGAAGCTTTCTTT
V: TRBV20-1; D: TRBD1; size: many; J: TRBJ1-5; CDR3: CSARDKGQALKPQHF; DNA: TGCAGTGCTAGAGACAAAGGACAGGCCCTCAAGCCCCAGCATTTT
V: TRBV12-3/TRBV12-4; D: TRBD2; size: many; J: TRBJ2-5; CDR3: CASSRLAGGTETQYF; DNA: TGTGCCAGCAGTAGACTAGCGGGGGGCACAGAGACCCAGTACTTC
V: TRBV7-2; D: NA; size: few; J: TRBJ2-5; CDR3: CASSLVRETQYF; DNA: TGTGCCAGCAGCTTAGTTCGAGAGACCCAGTACTTC
V: TRBV3-1; D: NA; size: many; J: TRBJ1-1; CDR3: CASSQGSTVAVNTEAFF; DNA: TGTGCCAGCAGCCAAGGGAGTACAGTGGCGGTGAACACTGAAGCTTTCTTT
V: TRBV12-3/TRBV12-4; D: TRBD1; size: many; J: TRBJ2-4; CDR3: CASSVRQGENIQYF; DNA: TGTGCCAGCAGCGTACGGCAGGGGGAAAACATTCAGTACTTC
V: TRBV10-3; D: TRBD1; size: many; J: TRBJ1-3; CDR3: CAIRQGIEGNTIYF; DNA: TGTGCCATCAGACAGGGGATTGAAGGAAACACCATATATTTT
V: TRBV5-1; D: TRBD1; size: many; J: TRBJ1-6; CDR3: CASSWGSGQGANSPLHF; DNA: TGCGCCAGCAGCTGGGGATCGGGACAGGGGGCGAATTCACCCCTCCACTTT
V: TRBV28; D: NA; size: many; J: TRBJ1-1; CDR3: CASTSGEGLIPAFF; DNA: TGTGCCAGCACTTCTGGGGAGGGGCTGATTCCAGCTTTCTTT
V: TRBV6-5; D: NA; size: many; J: TRBJ2-1; CDR3: CASSSTGRNNEQFF; DNA: TGTGCCAGCAGTTCTACGGGGAGGAACAATGAGCAGTTCTTC
V: TRBV28; D: NA; size: many; J: TRBJ1-4; CDR3: CASSLGTYEKLFF; DNA: TGTGCCAGCAGTTTGGGGACATATGAAAAACTGTTTTTT
V: TRBV28; D: NA; size: many; J: TRBJ2-3; CDR3: CASSLWTLGTDTQYF; DNA: TGTGCCAGCAGTTTGTGGACCCTGGGCACAGATACGCAGTATTTT
V: TRBV14; D: NA; size: many; J: TRBJ1-1; CDR3: CASSQDTARNTEAFF; DNA: TGTGCCAGCAGCCAAGATACAGCTCGGAACACTGAAGCTTTCTTT
V: TRBV7-8; D: NA; size: many; J: TRBJ1-5; CDR3: CASSLAPKGKGNQPQHF; DNA: TGTGCCAGCAGCTTAGCTCCCAAGGGAAAGGGTAATCAGCCCCAGCATTTT
V: TRBV6-1; D: TRBD1; size: many; J: TRBJ1-4; CDR3: CASSRTGGSSEKLFF; DNA: TGTGCCAGCAGCCGGACAGGGGGCTCTTCCGAAAAACTGTTTTTT
V: TRBV5-1; D: NA; size: many; J: TRBJ1-5; CDR3: CASSFGGNAPQHF; DNA: TGCGCCAGCAGCTTCGGCGGGAATGCGCCCCAGCATTTT